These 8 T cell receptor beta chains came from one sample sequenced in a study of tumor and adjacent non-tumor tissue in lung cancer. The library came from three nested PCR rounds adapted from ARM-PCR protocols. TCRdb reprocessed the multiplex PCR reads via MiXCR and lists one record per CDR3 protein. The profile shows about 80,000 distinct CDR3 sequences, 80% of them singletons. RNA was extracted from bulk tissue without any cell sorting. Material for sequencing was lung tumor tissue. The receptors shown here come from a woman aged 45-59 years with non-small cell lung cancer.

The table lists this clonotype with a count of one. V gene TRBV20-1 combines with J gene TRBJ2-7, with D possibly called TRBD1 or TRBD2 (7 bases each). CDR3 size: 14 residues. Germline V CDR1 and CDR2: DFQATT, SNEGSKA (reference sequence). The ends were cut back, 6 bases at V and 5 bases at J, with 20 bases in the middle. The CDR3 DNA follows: TGCAGTGCGTTCGGGGGGACAGAGTTCCACGAGCAGTACTTC. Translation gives CSAFGGTEFHEQYF.

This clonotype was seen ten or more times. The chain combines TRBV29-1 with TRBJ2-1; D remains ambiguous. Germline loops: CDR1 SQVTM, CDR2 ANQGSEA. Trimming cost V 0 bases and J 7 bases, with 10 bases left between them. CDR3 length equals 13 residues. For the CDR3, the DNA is TGCAGCGTTGAAGATAGGTCCCCAAATGAGCAGTTCTTC. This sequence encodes CSVEDRSPNEQFF.

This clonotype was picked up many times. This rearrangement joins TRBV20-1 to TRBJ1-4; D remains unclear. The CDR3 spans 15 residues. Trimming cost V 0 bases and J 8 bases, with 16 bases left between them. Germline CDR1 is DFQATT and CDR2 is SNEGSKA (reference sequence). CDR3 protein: CSARDPSGAGEKLFF. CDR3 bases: TGCAGTGCTAGAGATCCGTCGGGAGCGGGGGAAAAACTGTTTTTT.

CDR3 in DNA: TGTGCCACCAACAAAGGGGGAGGGGCTTACAATGAGCAGTTCTTC. Translating it yields CATNKGGGAYNEQFF. The rearrangement uses TRBV11-2 and TRBJ2-1; a possible D gene is TRBD2 (7 bases). The germline V and J ends were trimmed by 10 bases and 4 bases, with 20 bases remaining between them. CDR1 is SGHAT and CDR2 is FQNNGV in the germline V gene. CDR3 length equals 15 residues.

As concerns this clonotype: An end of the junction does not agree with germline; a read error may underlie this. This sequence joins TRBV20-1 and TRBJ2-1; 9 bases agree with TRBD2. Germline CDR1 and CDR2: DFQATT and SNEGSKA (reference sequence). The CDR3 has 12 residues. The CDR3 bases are TGCAGTGCTCCCGCGGGAGGGATTGAGCAGATCTTC. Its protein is CSAPAGGIEQIF.

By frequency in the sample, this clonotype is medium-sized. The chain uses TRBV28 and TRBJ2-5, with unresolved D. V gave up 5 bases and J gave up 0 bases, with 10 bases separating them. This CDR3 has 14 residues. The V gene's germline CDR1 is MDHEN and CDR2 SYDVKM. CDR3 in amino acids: CASSPQRYQETQYF. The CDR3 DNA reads TGTGCCAGCAGTCCCCAAAGATACCAAGAGACCCAGTACTTC.

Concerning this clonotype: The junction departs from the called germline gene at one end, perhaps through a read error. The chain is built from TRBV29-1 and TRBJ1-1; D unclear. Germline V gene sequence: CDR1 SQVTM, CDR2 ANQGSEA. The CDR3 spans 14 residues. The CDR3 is CSDANTAMNTEAFF. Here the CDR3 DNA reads TGCAGCGATGCAAACACCGCCATGAACACAGAAGCTTTCTTT.

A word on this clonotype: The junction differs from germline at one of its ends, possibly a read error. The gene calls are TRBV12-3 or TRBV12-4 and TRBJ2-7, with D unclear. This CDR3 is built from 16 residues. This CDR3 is CTSTTRARDLPYEHYF. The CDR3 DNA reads TGTACCAGCACTACCCGAGCGAGAGACCTACCCTACGAGCACTACTTC.